The 2 T cell receptor beta chains in this list originate from one sample, sequenced in a study of shared clonotypes between healthy human individuals. The method was immunoSEQ multiplex PCR; TCRdb's version includes in-frame clones alone and lacks a portion of them. The table shows millions of clones, with 90% to 95% occurring only once. The specimen was naive CD4+ T cells from PBMCs. Regarding subset: CD45RA+ positively selected. All receptors come from a man younger than 30 in good health. Some clones in this sample may be carry-over from other donors' samples.

V usage is TRBV5-4 and J usage is TRBJ2-2; tentative D call: TRBD2 (6 bases). The V end lost 1 base, the J end lost 1 base, and 11 bases lay between the germline ends. Germline lookup yields CDR1 SGHNT and CDR2 YYREEE (reference sequence). This CDR3 region has 16 residues. The CDR3 sequence is CASSLMFGRNTGELFF. CDR3 in DNA: TGTGCCAGCAGCTTGATGTTCGGGAGGAACACCGGGGAGCTGTTTTTT.

The chain couples TRBV29-1 to TRBJ2-1; perhaps TRBD2 as D (6 bases). Deletions cut 7 bases from V and 11 bases from J, with 12 bases between. Germline values: CDR1 SQVTM, CDR2 ANQGSEA. The CDR3 is made up of 10 amino acids. CDR3 in DNA: TGCAGCGCTGGAGGGGATAAGCAGTTCTTC. Its translation: CSAGGDKQFF.